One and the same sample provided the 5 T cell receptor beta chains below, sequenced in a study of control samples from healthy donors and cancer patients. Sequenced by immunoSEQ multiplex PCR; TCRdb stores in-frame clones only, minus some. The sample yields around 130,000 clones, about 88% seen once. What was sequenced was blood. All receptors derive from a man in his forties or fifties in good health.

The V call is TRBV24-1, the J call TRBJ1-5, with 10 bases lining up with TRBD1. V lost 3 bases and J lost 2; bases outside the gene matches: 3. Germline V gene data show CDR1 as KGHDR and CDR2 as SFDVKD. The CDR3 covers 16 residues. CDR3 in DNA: TGTGCCACCAGTGATGGGACAGGGGCCGGCAATCAGCCCCAGCATTTT. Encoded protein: CATSDGTGAGNQPQHF.

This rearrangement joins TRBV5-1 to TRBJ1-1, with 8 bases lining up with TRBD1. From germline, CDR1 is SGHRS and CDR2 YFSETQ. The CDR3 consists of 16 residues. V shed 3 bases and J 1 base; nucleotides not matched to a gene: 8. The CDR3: CASSSLQGASNTEAFF. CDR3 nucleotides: TGCGCCAGCAGCTCGCTCCAGGGGGCGTCGAACACTGAAGCTTTCTTT.

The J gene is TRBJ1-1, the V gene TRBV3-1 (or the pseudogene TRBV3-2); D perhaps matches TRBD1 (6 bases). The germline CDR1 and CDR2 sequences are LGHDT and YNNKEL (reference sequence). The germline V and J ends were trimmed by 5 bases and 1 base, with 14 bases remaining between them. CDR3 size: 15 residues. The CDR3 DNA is TGTGCCAGCAGCTGGGGGGGGCGGCCGAACACTGAAGCTTTCTTT. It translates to CASSWGGRPNTEAFF.

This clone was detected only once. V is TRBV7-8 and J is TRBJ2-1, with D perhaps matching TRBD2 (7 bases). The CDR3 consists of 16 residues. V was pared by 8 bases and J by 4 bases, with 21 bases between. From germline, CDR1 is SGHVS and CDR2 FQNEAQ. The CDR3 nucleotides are TGTGCCAGCCTCGACGACACCGGGGGGCTGTACAATGAGCAGTTCTTC. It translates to CASLDDTGGLYNEQFF.

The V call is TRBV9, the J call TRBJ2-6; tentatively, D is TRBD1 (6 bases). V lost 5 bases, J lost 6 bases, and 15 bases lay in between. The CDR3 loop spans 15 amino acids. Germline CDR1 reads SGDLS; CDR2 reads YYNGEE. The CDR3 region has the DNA TGTGCCAGCAGACAGGGCTTCTCCGAGGCCAACGTCCTGACTTTC. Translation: CASRQGFSEANVLTF.